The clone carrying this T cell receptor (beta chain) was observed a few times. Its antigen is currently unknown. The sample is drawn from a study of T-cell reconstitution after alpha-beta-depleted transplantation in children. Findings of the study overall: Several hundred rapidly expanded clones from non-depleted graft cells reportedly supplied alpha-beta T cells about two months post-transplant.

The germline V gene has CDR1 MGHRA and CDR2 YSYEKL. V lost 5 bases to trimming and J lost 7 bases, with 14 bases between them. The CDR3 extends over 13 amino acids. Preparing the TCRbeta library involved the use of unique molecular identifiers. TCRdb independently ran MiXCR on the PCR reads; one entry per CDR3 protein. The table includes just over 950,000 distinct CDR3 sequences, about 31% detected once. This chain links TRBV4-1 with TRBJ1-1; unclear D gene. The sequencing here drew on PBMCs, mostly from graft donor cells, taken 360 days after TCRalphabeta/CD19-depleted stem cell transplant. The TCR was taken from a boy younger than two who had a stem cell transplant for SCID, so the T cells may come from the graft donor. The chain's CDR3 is CASSSDGRFEAFF. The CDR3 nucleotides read TGCGCCAGCAGCTCCGACGGGCGATTTGAAGCTTTCTTT.